A single sample gave rise to the 9 T cell receptor beta chains below, sequenced in a study of CD8 T cells in Susac syndrome (dated by TCRdb to the late 2010s). The library was made by the immunoSEQ multiplex PCR assay. RNA was extracted with the RNeasy kit and roughly 0.45 to 1 ug was reverse transcribed using random hexamers. TCRdb redid the processing of the public reads, applying fastp at Q25 and MiXCR, and retained in-frame beta chains. Rows are combined by CDR3 protein, so each entry shows the most common genes and DNA. Counted in this sample were approximately 120,000 distinct CDR3 sequences; 85% to 95% of them appeared once. The top ten hold approximately 0.11% of the sample. The sample was CD8+ T cells from PBMCs. All receptors derive from a human donor in good health.

CDR3 coding DNA: TGTGCCAGCCAGAGTAGAAGCGGAGGCTACACCTTC. Translation: CASQSRSGGYTF. The chain has TRBV2 and TRBJ1-2; no firm D call. V shed 8 bases and J shed 8 bases, with 15 bases lying between them. The CDR3 sequence is 12 residues long. Germline-derived CDR1 and CDR2 are SNHLY and FYNNEI. Full variable domain (missing parts from reference TRBV2 and TRBJ1-2): EPEVTQTPSHQVTQMGQEVILRCVPISNHLYFYWYRQILGQKVEFLVSFYNNEISEKSEIFDDQFSVERPDGSNFTLKIRSTKLEDSAMYFCASQSRSGGYTFGSGTRLTVV.

The CDR3 sequence: CASSTPGQGQTRGYTF. DNA for the CDR3: TGTGCCAGTAGTACGCCGGGACAGGGGCAGACTAGAGGCTACACCTTC. V is TRBV19 and J is TRBJ1-2; the match to TRBD1 covers 10 bases. The CDR3 totals 16 residues. The germline gives CDR1 LNHDA, CDR2 SQIVND (reference sequence). With 4 bases clipped from V and 8 bases from J, the junction kept 13 bases outside the gene matches. The full variable domain, its missing parts supplied by reference TRBV19 and TRBJ1-2, is DGGITQSPKYLFRKEGQNVTLSCEQNLNHDAMYWYRQDPGQGLRLIYYSQIVNDFQKGDIAEGYSVSREKKESFPLTVTSAQKNPTAFYLCASSTPGQGQTRGYTFGSGTRLTVV.

This chain's CDR3 is CSVSGGKDATGGNTIYF. The CDR3, as DNA: TGCAGCGTGTCAGGGGGGAAAGACGCTACCGGCGGAAACACCATATATTTT. The gene calls are TRBV29-1 and TRBJ1-3, with TRBD1 identical over 7 bases. Looked up from germline, CDR1 is SQVTM and CDR2 is ANQGSEA. V shed 6 bases and J 4 bases; nucleotides not matched to a gene: 18. CDR3 length: 17 amino acids. Looking up the rest from reference TRBV29-1 and TRBJ1-3 gives the full variable domain: SAVISQKPSRDICQRGTSLTIQCQVDSQVTMMFWYRQQPGQSLTLIATANQGSEATYESGFVIDKFPISRPNLTFSTLTVSNMSPEDSSIYLCSVSGGKDATGGNTIYFGEGSWLTVV.

CDR3 region: CSARDLGKGGNYGYTF. In DNA, the CDR3 is TGCAGTGCTAGAGATCTTGGGAAAGGGGGGAATTATGGCTACACCTTC. This chain connects TRBV20-1 to TRBJ1-2, with D possibly TRBD1 on 6 matching bases. The CDR3 extends over 16 amino acids. From germline, CDR1 is DFQATT and CDR2 SNEGSKA (reference sequence). The V and J ends lost 0 bases and 5 bases respectively, with 19 bases between them.

The CDR3 loop is CSAKGLADYEQYF. Written as DNA, the CDR3 is TGCAGTGCAAAGGGACTAGCTGACTACGAGCAGTACTTC. The chain recombines TRBV20-1 with TRBJ2-7, with 9 nucleotides matching TRBD2. The junction had 6 bases not matched to a gene; V was cut back by 6 bases and J by 3 bases. This CDR3 has 13 residues. The germline gives CDR1 DFQATT, CDR2 SNEGSKA (reference sequence).

The V gene is TRBV5-4, the J gene TRBJ2-5; TRBD2 agrees at 9 bases. Germline CDR1 and CDR2: SGHNT and YYREEE (reference sequence). The CDR3 has 16 amino acids. V shed 4 bases, J shed 1 base, and the junction held 8 bases outside the gene matches. CDR3 DNA: TGTGCCAGCAGCGGGGTCGGCGGGGGGGGCCAAGAGACCCAGTACTTC. Translation gives CASSGVGGGGQETQYF.

The rearrangement links TRBV4-3 to TRBJ2-2; D remains ambiguous. CDR3 length equals 15 residues. Between the trimmed V and J ends, which lost 4 bases and 5 bases, there was a span of 14 bases. CDR1 is LGHNA and CDR2 is YSLEER in the germline V gene. The CDR3 region is CASSPDRKVTGELFF. Here the CDR3 DNA reads TGCGCCAGCAGCCCAGATCGTAAGGTTACCGGGGAGCTGTTTTTT.

The chain has TRBV12-3 or TRBV12-4 and TRBJ1-1; D might be TRBD1 (5 bases). The germline V and J ends were trimmed by 6 bases and 2 bases, with 10 bases remaining between them. This CDR3 has 13 amino acids. CDR3 region: CASRPTGNTEAFF. The CDR3 coding sequence is TGTGCCAGCAGACCAACAGGTAACACTGAAGCTTTCTTT.

About this clonotype: The DNA is left out, because the CDR3 cannot be placed on it with certainty; the CDR3 is given as TCRdb lists it. The chain's CDR3 is CASSLAFGAGELFF. J is TRBJ2-2 and V is TRBV11-1. Both ends counted, the CDR3 spans 14 residues. CDR1 and CDR2 from the germline V gene are SGHAT and FQDESV (reference sequence).